What follows are 27 T cell receptor beta chains derived from one specimen sequenced in a study of T-cell reconstitution after alpha-beta-depleted transplantation in children. Unique molecular identifiers were incorporated during preparation of the TCRbeta library. TCRdb recomputed calls from the PCR reads with MiXCR, one row per CDR3 protein. The repertoire holds around 500,000 distinct CDR3 sequences, roughly an eighth seen once, with roughly 5.4% in the top ten. The source material was PBMCs from the stem cell graft donor, sampled from the stem cell graft. These receptor sequences come from a human donor who donated a stem cell graft to a child with combined immunodeficiency.

V is TRBV9 and J is TRBJ2-6; D possibly corresponds to TRBD2 (6 bases). The germline CDR1 and CDR2 sequences are SGDLS and YYNGEE. V lost 3 bases, J lost 0 bases, and 19 bases lay in between. This CDR3 is 19 amino acids long. CDR3 loop: CASSADRIAESSGANVLTF. CDR3 sequence (DNA): TGTGCCAGCAGCGCTGATCGGATAGCGGAAAGCTCTGGGGCCAACGTCCTGACTTTC.

The table lists this clonotype with a few counts. The chain links TRBV18 to TRBJ2-1; D gene uncertain. V gave up 3 bases and J gave up 1 base, with 7 bases separating them. The germline CDR1 and CDR2 sequences are KGHSH and LQKENI. The CDR3 has 14 residues. The CDR3 nucleotides read TGTGCCAGCTCACCTAGGCAGTCCTACAATGAGCAGTTCTTC. Amino acids: CASSPRQSYNEQFF.

The CDR3 loop is CASSLAGTNPYEQYF. In nucleotides, the CDR3 is TGTGCCAGCAGCTTAGCCGGGACAAATCCCTACGAGCAGTACTTC. This chain connects TRBV7-6 to TRBJ2-7; D may be TRBD1 (6 bases). Germline CDR1 reads SGHVS; CDR2 reads FNYEAQ. The CDR3 has 15 amino acids. Trimming left V 0 bases short and J 2 bases short, with 11 bases between.

This clonotype was observed at least ten times. The chain couples TRBV12-3 or TRBV12-4 to TRBJ2-3, with D perhaps matching TRBD1 or TRBD2 (7 bases each). The V and J ends lost 6 bases and 7 bases respectively, with 26 bases between them. CDR3 length: 17 amino acids. The DNA for the CDR3 is TGTGCCAGCAGCCATCAGGGGGGGGCAGGACTAGAATATACGCAGTATTTT. This codes for CASSHQGGAGLEYTQYF.

In its sample, this clonotype was seen many times. V is TRBV9 and J is TRBJ2-1; D is possibly TRBD2 (5 bases). The germline V and J ends were trimmed by 3 bases and 2 bases, with 12 bases remaining between them. Germline CDR1 is SGDLS and CDR2 is YYNGEE. This CDR3 is built from 15 residues. DNA of the CDR3: TGTGCCAGCAGCGATGACTACACCACCTACAATGAGCAGTTCTTC. Translation: CASSDDYTTYNEQFF.

The chain couples TRBV12-3 or TRBV12-4 to TRBJ2-7, with 8 positions matching TRBD1. The CDR3 length is 13 residues. V trimming: 6 bases; J trimming: 5 bases; junction bases outside the gene matches: 6. The CDR3 sequence is CASRRGQVDEQYF. The CDR3 coding sequence is TGTGCCAGCAGACGGGGACAGGTGGACGAGCAGTACTTC.

This clonotype was counted ten times or more. The CDR3 reads CASSETGFGYTF. For the CDR3, the DNA is TGTGCCAGCAGTGAAACAGGGTTTGGCTACACCTTC. This sequence joins TRBV12-3 or TRBV12-4 and TRBJ1-2; weak D call: TRBD1 (6 bases). The CDR3 contains 12 residues. The V and J ends lost 5 bases and 7 bases respectively, with 11 bases between them.

V gene TRBV7-2 combines with J gene TRBJ2-1; TRBD2 agrees at 10 bases. The CDR3 is 16 amino acids. The junction had 2 bases not matched to a gene; V was cut back by 1 base and J by 2 bases. Germline V gene lookup returns CDR1 SGHTA and CDR2 FQGNSA. The CDR3 DNA sequence: TGTGCCAGCAGCTTAGAACTAGCGGGAACCTACAATGAGCAGTTCTTC. Residues: CASSLELAGTYNEQFF. Together with reference TRBV7-2 and TRBJ2-1, the CDR3 gives the full variable domain: GAGVSQSPSNKVTEKGKDVELRCDPISGHTALYWYRQSLGQGLEFLIYFQGNSAPDKSGLPSDRFSAERTGGSVSTLTIQRTQQEDSAVYLCASSLELAGTYNEQFFGPGTRLTVL.

This chain joins TRBV6-5 and TRBJ2-5; 7 bases map to TRBD1. V lost 2 bases to trimming and J lost 2 bases; unmatched junction nucleotides: 8. The CDR3 length is 16 residues. Germline CDR1 and CDR2: MNHEY and SVGAGI. The CDR3 sequence: CASSYNRGGGQETQYF. The CDR3 bases are TGTGCCAGCAGTTACAACAGGGGTGGTGGACAAGAGACCCAGTACTTC.

This clonotype was counted a few times. The chain joins TRBV7-7 to TRBJ2-2, with D perhaps TRBD1 (7 bases). V lost 4 bases to trimming and J lost 5 bases, with 14 bases between them. This CDR3 region has 15 residues. Germline CDR1 and CDR2: SSHAT and FNYEAQ (reference sequence). The CDR3 DNA is TGTGCCAGCAGCTCCTCAGGGGGGAAAACCGGGGAGCTGTTTTTT. It translates to CASSSSGGKTGELFF.

The V and J genes are TRBV6-5 and TRBJ2-7; D is undetermined. Germline V gene sequence: CDR1 MNHEY, CDR2 SVGAGI. With 5 bases removed from V and 0 bases from J, the gap between germline ends came to 14 bases. This CDR3 is 15 amino acids long. Here the CDR3 reads CASSPGYLHSYEQYF. Written as DNA, the CDR3 is TGTGCCAGCAGTCCCGGTTACTTACACTCCTACGAGCAGTACTTC.

This chain joins TRBV14 and TRBJ2-7; weak D call: TRBD1 (6 bases). Trimming cost V 2 bases and J 3 bases, with 14 bases left between them. There are 15 residues in the CDR3. Germline CDR1 SGHDN, CDR2 FVKESK. CDR3 nucleotide sequence: TGTGCCAGCAGCCAACTCGACAGGAACTTCTACGAGCAGTACTTC. As protein: CASSQLDRNFYEQYF.

The chain uses TRBV4-3 and TRBJ1-2; a weak D match, TRBD1 (6 bases). The CDR3 totals 17 residues. The germline V gene has CDR1 LGHNA and CDR2 YSLEER. Trimming removed 0 bases from V and 4 bases from J, with 18 bases in between. The CDR3 region is CASSQDHAGADLYGYTF. The CDR3 DNA sequence: TGCGCCAGCAGCCAAGATCACGCGGGGGCTGATCTCTATGGCTACACCTTC.

This clonotype was recorded many times. V is TRBV5-6 and J is TRBJ2-3; D unresolved. The CDR3 sequence is 12 residues long. Trimming removed 1 base at V and 8 bases at J, with 8 bases between. CDR1 is SGHDT, CDR2 YYEEEE, per germline. This CDR3 is CASSLKVGTQYF. The DNA of the CDR3 is TGTGCCAGCAGCTTGAAAGTTGGTACGCAGTATTTT.

This clonotype was seen more than once but under ten times. V is TRBV7-3 and J is TRBJ1-2; tentative D call: TRBD1 (5 bases). Trimming took 6 bases from V and 3 from J, leaving 20 bases between them. The CDR3 runs to 16 residues. Germline CDR1 reads SGHTA; CDR2 reads FQGTGA. CDR3: CASSHRLGGFDYGYTF. The DNA for the CDR3 is TGTGCCAGCAGTCACCGGCTCGGGGGATTTGACTATGGCTACACCTTC.

The J gene is TRBJ2-3, the V gene TRBV20-1; D gene uncertain. The CDR3 has 11 residues. The V and J ends lost 5 bases and 6 bases respectively, with 9 bases between them. Germline CDR1 is DFQATT and CDR2 is SNEGSKA (reference sequence). This CDR3 is CSAPYGDTQYF. The CDR3, as DNA: TGCAGTGCTCCATATGGGGATACGCAGTATTTT.

This clonotype was observed a few times. The V and J genes are TRBV9 and TRBJ1-1; D gene ambiguous. There are 13 residues in the CDR3. Germline lookup yields CDR1 SGDLS and CDR2 YYNGEE. V lost 0 bases and J lost 5, with 8 bases in between. DNA of the CDR3: TGTGCCAGCAGCGTAGATGTGGGAACTGAAGCTTTCTTT. It is translated as CASSVDVGTEAFF. The entire variable domain, with the rest obtained from reference TRBV9 and TRBJ1-1, is as follows: DSGVTQTPKHLITATGQRVTLRCSPRSGDLSVYWYQQSLDQGLQFLIQYYNGEERAKGNILERFSAQQFPDLHSELNLSSLELGDSALYFCASSVDVGTEAFFGQGTRLTVV.

This CDR3 is CAWSYGQGGHEQYF. DNA for the CDR3: TGTGCCTGGAGTTACGGACAGGGCGGTCACGAGCAGTACTTC. The gene calls are TRBV30 and TRBJ2-7, with TRBD1 matching 8 bases. V lost 2 bases to trimming and J lost 5 bases; unmatched junction nucleotides: 8. Per the germline V gene, CDR1 is GTSNPN and CDR2 is SVGIG (reference sequence). The CDR3 covers 14 residues.

This clonotype was counted a few times. The CDR3 DNA is TGTGCCAGCAGTAGAGGCGGGGGATCCTACGAGCAGTACTTC. Translated, it gives CASSRGGGSYEQYF. The rearrangement uses TRBV12-3 or TRBV12-4 and TRBJ2-7; 7 nucleotides match TRBD2. J lost 1 base, V lost 5 bases, and 5 bases had no gene match. This CDR3 contains 14 residues.

This clonotype was counted between two and nine times. The chain employs TRBV20-1 and TRBJ2-1; TRBD2 agrees at 10 bases. The CDR3 totals 13 residues. Germline CDR1 and CDR2: DFQATT and SNEGSKA (reference sequence). After removal of 3 bases from V and 9 bases from J, the junction contained 5 bases not matched to a gene. The CDR3 DNA sequence: TGCAGTGCTAGGCCGGGACTAGCGTTTGAGCAGTTCTTC. Translated: CSARPGLAFEQFF.

The chain carries TRBV3-1 and TRBJ2-1; 10 bases are a match to TRBD2. The V and J ends lost 0 bases and 4 bases, in that order; junction bases with no gene match: 9. Germline-derived CDR1 and CDR2 are LGHDT and YNNKEL (reference sequence). This CDR3 is built from 18 residues. This CDR3 reads CASSQDKGRLAGYNEQFF. CDR3 DNA sequence: TGTGCCAGCAGCCAAGATAAGGGGAGACTAGCGGGTTACAATGAGCAGTTCTTC.

The V gene is TRBV7-2, the J gene TRBJ1-1; D remains ambiguous. Looked up from germline, CDR1 is SGHTA and CDR2 is FQGNSA. Trimming removed 10 bases from V and 7 bases from J, with 4 bases in between. The CDR3 loop spans 8 amino acids. CDR3 DNA: TGTGCCACCTTTGAAGCTTTCTTT. Translation: CATFEAFF.

The chain carries TRBV2 and TRBJ2-1; 8 bases align to TRBD2. CDR1 is SNHLY and CDR2 is FYNNEI in the germline V gene. The CDR3 contains 15 residues. V lost 1 base to trimming and J lost 10 bases; unmatched junction nucleotides: 9. DNA for the CDR3: TGTGCCAGCAGTGAAGTAGCGGGACAACCAAGGGAGCAGTTCTTC. Protein product: CASSEVAGQPREQFF.

The chain has TRBV5-1 and TRBJ2-5; 11 bases agree with TRBD2. The CDR3 spans 15 residues. J was trimmed by 4 bases and V by 3 bases; bases with no gene match: 5. Germline lookup yields CDR1 SGHRS and CDR2 YFSETQ. CDR3 amino acids: CASSWRTSGSETQYF. The CDR3 bases are TGCGCCAGCAGCTGGCGGACTAGCGGGTCAGAGACCCAGTACTTC.

This rearrangement joins TRBV5-1 to TRBJ2-1, with a possible D match to TRBD1 (8 bases). This CDR3 has 15 residues. The V end lost 2 bases, the J end lost 5 bases, and 14 bases lay between the germline ends. Germline-derived CDR1 and CDR2 are SGHRS and YFSETQ. The CDR3 region has the DNA TGCGCCAGCAGCTTTTTACAGGGGGGGAACAATGAGCAGTTCTTC. Translated, it gives CASSFLQGGNNEQFF.

The CDR3 reads CASSELRLNTEAFF. CDR3 coding DNA: TGTGCCAGCAGTGAATTGAGGCTGAACACTGAAGCTTTCTTT. V is TRBV2 and J is TRBJ1-1, with D hard to call. Germline V gene data show CDR1 as SNHLY and CDR2 as FYNNEI. Trimming stripped 2 bases from V and 0 bases from J, with 7 bases between. This CDR3 has 14 residues.

This chain joins TRBV2 and TRBJ1-6; 9 positions agree with TRBD1. CDR3 length: 15 amino acids. J gave up 13 bases and V 6 bases, and 13 bases lay outside the gene matches. Germline-derived CDR1 and CDR2 are SNHLY and FYNNEI. CDR3 bases: TGTGCCAGCAGGGACCTCGGGACAGGGAGCCCTCCCCTCCACTTT. Its protein is CASRDLGTGSPPLHF.